This TCR beta chain was captured by sequencing in a study of CD8+ T cells in alopecia areata. Across the study: Scoring of treated patients' severity used the percentage of affected scalp area. Study findings and constraints: Lesional scalp exceeded normal scalp in clonality, especially in alopecia totalis/universalis.

In each case, RNA was isolated and then reverse transcribed into cDNA as the sequencing template. Measured with immunoSEQ multiplex PCR; TCRdb has only the in-frame clones, and not every one. Among approximately 200,000 clones, approximately 60% were seen once, and the ten largest hold roughly 0.67%. Treatment denoted: oral pan-JAK inhibitor, 5-10 mg twice daily. As for this clone: Its antigen is unknown.

From germline, CDR1 is GTSNPN and CDR2 SVGIG (reference sequence). The V gene end was trimmed by 4 bases and the J gene end by 5 bases; junction bases not matched to a gene: 7. This CDR3 is 13 amino acids long. This sequence originates from a human donor with alopecia areata. Sequenced material: CD4+ T cells sorted from blood, taken at week 4, from a patient treated with tofacitinib. This sequence joins TRBV30 and TRBJ2-5; 7 nucleotides match TRBD2. The CDR3 nucleotides read TGTGCCTGGAATGAGGGCGGGAGTGAGACCCAGTACTTC. It encodes CAWNEGGSETQYF. The entire variable domain, with the rest obtained from reference TRBV30 and TRBJ2-5, is as follows: SQTIHQWPATLVQPVGSPLSLECTVEGTSNPNLYWYRQAAGRGLQLLFYSVGIGQISSEVPQNLSASRPQDRQFILSSKKLLLSDSGFYLCAWNEGGSETQYFGPGTRLLVL.